Listed below are T cell receptor beta chains from one sample, sequenced in a study of cytomegalovirus exposure and HLA in healthy donors. TCRdb's copy holds only in-frame clones and misses some; the assay was immunoSEQ multiplex PCR. The data show approximately 110,000 clones, about 80% seen once. Sequencing was done on a sample of PBMCs. All receptors come from a female donor in good health and CMV-seropositive. Each CDR3 is given with its conserved first and last residue. Fields, in order: D gene, V gene, clone size, J gene, CDR3 protein, CDR3 DNA. D genes are given only for firm matches. Only part of the rows carry a size: once, few, many, or a class if the clone is expanded.

NA	TRBV18	NA	TRBJ2-2	CASSPPAGTGELFF	TGTGCCAGCTCTCCCCCGGCAGGGACCGGGGAGCTGTTTTTT
TRBD1	TRBV5-1	NA	TRBJ1-1	CAIEDRAKLNTEAFF	TGCGCCATCGAAGACAGGGCGAAATTGAACACTGAAGCTTTCTTT
TRBD2	TRBV15	few	TRBJ2-3	CATSRAGRGGRFGDTQYF	TGTGCCACCAGCAGAGCGGGTAGGGGCGGGAGGTTTGGAGATACGCAGTATTTT
TRBD1	TRBV18	NA	TRBJ1-4	CASSLTGALGEKLFF	TGTGCCAGCTCACTCACAGGGGCATTAGGTGAAAAACTGTTTTTT
NA	TRBV7-3	NA	TRBJ2-6	CASSLKATASSGANVLTF	TGTGCCAGCAGCTTAAAAGCGACAGCAAGCTCTGGGGCCAACGTCCTGACTTTC
NA	TRBV28	NA	TRBJ2-7	CASGLAYEQYF	TGTGCCAGCGGACTGGCCTACGAGCAGTACTTC
TRBD2	TRBV2	NA	TRBJ2-1	CASSSGTSAYNEQFF	TGTGCCAGCAGTTCCGGGACTAGTGCCTACAATGAGCAGTTCTTC
NA	TRBV18	NA	TRBJ1-2	CASSPTDSNYGYTF	TGTGCCAGCTCACCGACAGATTCTAACTATGGCTACACCTTC
NA	TRBV10-2	few	TRBJ2-3	CASSESGALTDTQYF	TGCGCCAGCAGTGAGTCTGGGGCTTTGACAGATACGCAGTATTTT
TRBD1	TRBV28	NA	TRBJ2-7	CASRDRDYEQYF	TGTGCCAGCAGGGACAGGGACTACGAGCAGTACTTC
TRBD2	TRBV6-5	NA	TRBJ2-1	CASSLAGGGSYNEQFF	TGTGCCAGCAGTTTGGCCGGGGGGGGCTCCTACAATGAGCAGTTCTTC
NA	TRBV7-2	NA	TRBJ1-1	CASSLGQTNTEAFF	TGTGCCAGCAGCTTGGGGCAGACGAACACTGAAGCTTTCTTT
NA	TRBV2	NA	TRBJ2-5	CASSVGGQETQYF	TGTGCCAGCAGTGTGGGGGGCCAAGAGACCCAGTACTTC
NA	TRBV7-3	NA	TRBJ2-5	CASSLSPQGGETQYF	TGTGCCAGCAGCTTAAGTCCTCAGGGTGGAGAGACCCAGTACTTC
NA	TRBV19	few	TRBJ1-3	CASRRGSGNTIYF	TGTGCCAGTAGGAGAGGGTCCGGAAACACCATATATTTT
NA	TRBV2	NA	TRBJ1-5	CASTRQDSNQPQHF	TGTGCCAGCACCCGACAGGATAGCAATCAGCCCCAGCATTTT
TRBD2	TRBV6-5	NA	TRBJ2-1	CASQRLAGAYNEQFF	TGTGCCAGCCAACGCCTAGCGGGGGCGTACAATGAGCAGTTCTTC
TRBD1	TRBV27	NA	TRBJ2-5	CASSLDRGRETQYF	TGTGCCAGCAGTTTAGACAGGGGGAGGGAGACCCAGTACTTC
NA	TRBV7-3	NA	TRBJ2-6	CASSLRGAGALSSGANVLTF	TGTGCCAGCAGCTTAAGAGGGGCAGGGGCCCTCAGCTCTGGGGCCAACGTCCTGACTTTC
TRBD1	TRBV7-9	NA	TRBJ2-2	CASSYRQGETGELFF	TGTGCCAGCAGCTACCGACAGGGGGAGACCGGGGAGCTGTTTTTT
TRBD1	TRBV7-2	NA	TRBJ1-4	CASSLTGVTNEKLFF	TGTGCCAGCAGCTTGACAGGGGTGACTAATGAAAAACTGTTTTTT
NA	TRBV6-1	NA	TRBJ1-1	CASSNTGRLGAFF	TGTGCCAGCAGCAATACCGGGAGGCTGGGAGCTTTCTTT
TRBD1	TRBV6-5	NA	TRBJ1-3	CASKIDRGSGNTIYF	TGTGCCAGCAAAATAGACAGGGGGTCTGGAAACACCATATATTTT
NA	TRBV15	once	TRBJ1-6	CATSGRFGNSPLHF	TGTGCCACCAGCGGGCGATTCGGCAATTCACCCCTCCACTTT
NA	TRBV5-1	NA	TRBJ1-1	CASSLAGNTEAFF	TGCGCCAGCAGCTTGGCGGGGAACACTGAAGCTTTCTTT
TRBD1	TRBV25-1	NA	TRBJ2-5	CASSAAGTAIEETQYF	TGTGCCAGCAGTGCAGCCGGGACAGCGATAGAGGAGACCCAGTACTTC
NA	TRBV30	NA	TRBJ2-3	CAWSVGLGDTDTQYF	TGTGCCTGGAGTGTAGGTCTCGGGGACACAGATACGCAGTATTTT
TRBD1	TRBV5-4	NA	TRBJ1-1	CASSDPTGNGEAFF	TGTGCCAGCAGCGATCCGACAGGGAATGGGGAAGCTTTCTTT
TRBD1	TRBV6-5	few	TRBJ2-3	CASSLRDRSTDTQYF	TGTGCCAGCAGCCTCCGGGACAGGTCCACAGATACGCAGTATTTT
TRBD1	TRBV5-8	NA	TRBJ1-2	CASSLGSGGSYGYTF	TGTGCCAGCAGCTTGGGGTCAGGGGGCAGCTATGGCTACACCTTC
TRBD2	TRBV5-1	few	TRBJ2-3	CASSIDPGGDTQYF	TGCGCCAGCAGCATCGACCCGGGAGGGGATACGCAGTATTTT
TRBD2	TRBV5-1	NA	TRBJ2-3	CASSFLGLMREGRLADTQYF	TGCGCCAGCAGTTTTCTCGGTCTGATGCGGGAGGGCCGTTTGGCAGATACGCAGTATTTT
TRBD1	TRBV7-9	NA	TRBJ1-1	CASSDGTGGYLTEAFF	TGTGCCAGCAGCGACGGGACAGGGGGCTACCTCACTGAAGCTTTCTTT
NA	TRBV19	NA	TRBJ1-3	CASSRVPGNTIYF	TGTGCCAGTAGTAGAGTGCCAGGAAACACCATATATTTT
NA	TRBV9	NA	TRBJ2-1	CASSVSTAYNEQFF	TGTGCCAGCAGCGTAAGCACAGCTTACAATGAGCAGTTCTTC